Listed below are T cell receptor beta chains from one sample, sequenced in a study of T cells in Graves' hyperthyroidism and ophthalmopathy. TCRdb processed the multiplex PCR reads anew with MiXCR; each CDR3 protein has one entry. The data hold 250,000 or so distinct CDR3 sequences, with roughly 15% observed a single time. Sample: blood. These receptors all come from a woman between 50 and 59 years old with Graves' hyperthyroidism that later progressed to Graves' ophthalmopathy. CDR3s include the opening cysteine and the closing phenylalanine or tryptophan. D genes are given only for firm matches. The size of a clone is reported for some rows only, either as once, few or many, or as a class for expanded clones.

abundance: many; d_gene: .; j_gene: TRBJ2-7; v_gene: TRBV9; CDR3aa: CASSVGGLGAYEQYF; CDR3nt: TGTGCCAGCAGCGTAGGGGGGCTAGGAGCCTACGAGCAGTACTTC
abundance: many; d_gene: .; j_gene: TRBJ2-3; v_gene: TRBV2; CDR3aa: CASSSEGQGGDTQYF; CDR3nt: TGTGCCAGCTCCTCAGAGGGGCAGGGAGGAGATACGCAGTATTTT
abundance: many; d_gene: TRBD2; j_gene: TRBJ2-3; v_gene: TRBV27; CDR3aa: CASQIYSGRVDTQYF; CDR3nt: TGTGCCAGCCAAATATATAGCGGGAGAGTAGATACGCAGTATTTT
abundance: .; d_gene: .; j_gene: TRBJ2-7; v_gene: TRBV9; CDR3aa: CASSVGGPTYEQYF; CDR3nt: TGTGCCAGCAGCGTAGGGGGACCAACCTACGAGCAGTACTTC
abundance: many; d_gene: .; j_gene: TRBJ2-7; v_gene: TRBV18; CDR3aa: CASSASSFSFGEQYF; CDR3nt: TGTGCCAGCTCAGCCTCTAGCTTTAGTTTCGGCGAGCAGTACTTC
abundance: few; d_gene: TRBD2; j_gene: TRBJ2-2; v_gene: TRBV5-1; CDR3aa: CASSFRTSVNTGELFF; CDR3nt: TGCGCCAGCAGCTTCCGGACTAGCGTGAACACCGGGGAGCTGTTTTTT
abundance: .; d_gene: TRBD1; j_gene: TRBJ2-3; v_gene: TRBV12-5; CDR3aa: CATGQGGDTDTQYF; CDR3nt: TGTGCTACAGGACAGGGGGGAGACACAGATACGCAGTATTTT
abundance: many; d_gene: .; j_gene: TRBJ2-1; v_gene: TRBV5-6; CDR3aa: CASTPRDNSYNEQFF; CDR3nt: TGTGCCAGCACCCCCCGGGACAACTCCTACAATGAGCAGTTCTTC
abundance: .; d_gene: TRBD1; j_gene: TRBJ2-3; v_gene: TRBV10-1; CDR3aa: CASSESWQGEDTQYF; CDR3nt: TGCGCCAGCAGTGAGTCTTGGCAGGGGGAAGATACGCAGTATTTT
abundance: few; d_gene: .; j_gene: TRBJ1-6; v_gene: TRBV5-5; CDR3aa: CASSLDRAYNSPLHF; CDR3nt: TGTGCCAGCAGCTTAGATCGAGCCTATAATTCACCCCTCCACTTT
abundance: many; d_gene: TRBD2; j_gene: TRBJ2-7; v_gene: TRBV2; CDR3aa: CASSLLGGSPEQYF; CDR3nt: TGTGCCAGCAGTTTACTGGGGGGGAGTCCCGAGCAGTACTTC
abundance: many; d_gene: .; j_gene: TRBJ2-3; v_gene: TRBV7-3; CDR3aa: CASSTRGRPTDTQYF; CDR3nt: TGTGCCAGCAGCACGCGGGGCCGACCCACAGATACGCAGTATTTT
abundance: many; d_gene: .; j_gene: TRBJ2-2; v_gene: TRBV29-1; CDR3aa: CSVRSSVNTGELFF; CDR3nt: TGCAGCGTTAGGTCTAGCGTGAACACCGGGGAGCTGTTTTTT